A single sample is the source of the 13 T cell receptor beta chains below, sequenced in a study of T cell repertoires in cytomegalovirus infection. MiXCR was run by TCRdb on the reads, yielding one entry per CDR3 protein. The table shows fewer than 350,000 distinct CDR3 sequences, with more than 8% occurring only once. The source material was PBMCs. The receptor set was obtained from a human donor in good health (CMV status not recorded). Some clones in this sample may be carry-over from other donors' samples.

This clonotype was observed a few times. V gene TRBV7-6 combines with J gene TRBJ1-1, with TRBD1 matching over 10 bases. The ends lost 5 bases at V and 0 bases at J; junction bases unmatched: 6. In germline, CDR1 is SGHVS, CDR2 FNYEAQ. CDR3 size: 16 residues. The CDR3 DNA is TGTGCCAGCAGCGACCCGGGACAGGGGATGAACACTGAAGCTTTCTTT. This gives the protein CASSDPGQGMNTEAFF.

This clonotype was picked up many times. The V gene is TRBV14, the J gene TRBJ2-1, with 8 bases identical to TRBD2. Germline CDR1 SGHDN, CDR2 FVKESK. CDR3 length equals 16 residues. The V and J ends lost 1 base and 8 bases, in that order; junction bases with no gene match: 10. The CDR3 spells CASSQGGTRAADEQFF. In DNA, the CDR3 is TGTGCCAGCAGCCAAGGGGGGACTAGAGCGGCCGATGAGCAGTTCTTC.

This clonotype was counted between two and nine times. This chain connects TRBV7-2 to TRBJ1-1; possibly TRBD1 for D (5 bases). Trimming left V 5 bases short and J 10 bases short, with 14 bases between. Germline-derived CDR1 and CDR2 are SGHTA and FQGNSA. CDR3 length: 12 amino acids. CDR3 in amino acids: CASSHRDQRAFF. The DNA for the CDR3 is TGTGCCAGCAGCCATAGGGACCAGAGAGCTTTCTTT.

This clonotype was counted only a few times. This chain links TRBV11-1 with TRBJ2-1; TRBD1 is a possible D gene (6 bases). V lost 3 bases to trimming and J lost 9 bases, with 12 bases between them. Germline CDR1 and CDR2: SGHAT and FQDESV (reference sequence). The CDR3 totals 13 residues. The CDR3 DNA is TGTGCCAGCAGCTTCTTACAGGGTGGTGAGCAGTTCTTC. It is translated as CASSFLQGGEQFF.

This clonotype was counted ten times or more. The rearrangement uses TRBV30 and TRBJ2-5; D may be TRBD2 (6 bases). The CDR3 extends over 13 amino acids. Germline V gene lookup returns CDR1 GTSNPN and CDR2 SVGIG (reference sequence). Trimming pared 5 bases from V and 7 bases from J, leaving 17 bases between. The CDR3 is CAWELTGRGTQYF. CDR3 DNA sequence: TGTGCCTGGGAGTTGACCGGGCGGGGGACCCAGTACTTC.

This clonotype was detected ten times or more. The chain recombines TRBV7-2 with TRBJ1-1; tentatively, D is TRBD1 (5 bases). V was shortened by 5 bases and J by 4 bases, with 17 bases between the two germline ends. CDR1 and CDR2 from the germline V gene are SGHTA and FQGNSA. The CDR3 covers 15 residues. The CDR3 coding sequence is TGTGCCAGCAGCGCCAGAGGGGCCCTTTCCACTGAAGCTTTCTTT. Protein sequence: CASSARGALSTEAFF.

In this sample, this clonotype turned up a few times. This chain uses TRBV12-3 or TRBV12-4 with TRBJ2-1; TRBD2 aligns across 8 bases. Germline trimming cut 7 bases from V and 8 bases from J; bases unmatched to any gene: 10. The CDR3 is 14 amino acids. In nucleotides, the CDR3 is TGTGCCAGCATTCAATTTGGCGGGGGGTATGAGCAGTTCTTC. Translation: CASIQFGGGYEQFF.

There are a few counts of this clonotype. This chain links TRBV6-2 or TRBV6-3 with TRBJ2-1; 9 nucleotides agree with TRBD2. J was trimmed by 10 bases and V by 4 bases; bases with no gene match: 11. CDR3 length: 15 residues. The germline gives CDR1 MNHEY, CDR2 SVGEGT. CDR3 sequence reads: CASSFALRTSVEQFF. CDR3 sequence (DNA): TGTGCCAGCAGTTTTGCCCTAAGGACTAGCGTCGAGCAGTTCTTC.

This clonotype has a handful of counts. V gene TRBV6-5 combines with J gene TRBJ1-4; 7 positions agree with TRBD1. With V trimmed by 6 bases and J by 3 bases, 10 bases remained unmatched. The CDR3 is 16 residues long. CDR1 is MNHEY and CDR2 is SVGAGI in the germline V gene. CDR3 protein: CASRSQGRQSNEKLFF. CDR3 sequence (DNA): TGTGCCAGCAGATCACAGGGGCGGCAATCTAATGAAAAACTGTTTTTT.

The chain employs TRBV27 and TRBJ1-1; D is ambiguous. The germline V gene has CDR1 MNHEY and CDR2 SMNVEV (reference sequence). The CDR3 sequence is 12 residues long. With 6 bases removed from V and 8 bases from J, the gap between germline ends came to 13 bases. This chain's CDR3 is CASSPRGLEAFF. The CDR3, as DNA: TGTGCCAGCAGCCCCCGTGGTCTCGAAGCTTTCTTT.

This clonotype was seen repeatedly, ten times or more. This chain connects TRBV12-3 or TRBV12-4 to TRBJ2-5, with D unresolved. V was clipped by 8 bases and J by 5 bases, with 9 bases between them. This CDR3 is 11 amino acids long. CDR3 coding DNA: TGTGCCAGCGGATTCGCGGAGACCCAGTACTTC. Amino acid sequence: CASGFAETQYF.

This clonotype turned up a few times. The genes are TRBV5-4 and TRBJ1-2; D might be TRBD1 (6 bases). CDR3 length: 15 amino acids. Trimming left V 3 bases short and J 5 bases short, with 17 bases between. Germline loops: CDR1 SGHNT, CDR2 YYREEE (reference sequence). The CDR3 DNA follows: TGTGCCAGCAGCTCCTGGCAGGGGAGGGCGTATGGCTACACCTTC. Its protein is CASSSWQGRAYGYTF.

V usage is TRBV7-6 and J usage is TRBJ2-3; no clear D gene. The CDR3 loop spans 15 amino acids. Germline assignment: CDR1 SGHVS and CDR2 FNYEAQ. The V end lost 2 bases, the J end lost 1 base, and 10 bases lay between the germline ends. The CDR3 reads CASSLYISRTDTQYF. The CDR3 DNA is TGTGCCAGCAGCTTATATATCTCCCGCACAGATACGCAGTATTTT.